The T cell receptor beta chain under discussion was sequenced for a study of blood T cell repertoires in COVID-19. Study-wide context: T cells, B-cell-depleted T cells, or PBMCs supplied cDNA or gDNA.

Method: immunoSEQ multiplex PCR; TCRdb's copy keeps in-frame clones and lacks some. The data hold 300,000 to 400,000 clones, with about nine tenths observed a single time. Recovered participants had two consecutive negative NP/OP PCR tests, healthcare professional clearance, or symptom resolution. The CDR3 totals 13 residues. Trimming shortened V by 3 bases and J by 7 bases, and 10 bases separated the two germline ends. The germline gives CDR1 MDHEN, CDR2 SYDVKM. This sequence joins TRBV28 and TRBJ1-3; tentatively, D is TRBD1 (5 bases). The specimen was PBMCs or T cells enriched from blood (not recorded which). This TCR was sampled from a man aged 55 to 69 who had recovered from COVID-19. The CDR3 here is CASSLGGRNTIYF. CDR3 sequence (DNA): TGTGCCAGCAGTTTGGGGGGAAGGAACACCATATATTTT.